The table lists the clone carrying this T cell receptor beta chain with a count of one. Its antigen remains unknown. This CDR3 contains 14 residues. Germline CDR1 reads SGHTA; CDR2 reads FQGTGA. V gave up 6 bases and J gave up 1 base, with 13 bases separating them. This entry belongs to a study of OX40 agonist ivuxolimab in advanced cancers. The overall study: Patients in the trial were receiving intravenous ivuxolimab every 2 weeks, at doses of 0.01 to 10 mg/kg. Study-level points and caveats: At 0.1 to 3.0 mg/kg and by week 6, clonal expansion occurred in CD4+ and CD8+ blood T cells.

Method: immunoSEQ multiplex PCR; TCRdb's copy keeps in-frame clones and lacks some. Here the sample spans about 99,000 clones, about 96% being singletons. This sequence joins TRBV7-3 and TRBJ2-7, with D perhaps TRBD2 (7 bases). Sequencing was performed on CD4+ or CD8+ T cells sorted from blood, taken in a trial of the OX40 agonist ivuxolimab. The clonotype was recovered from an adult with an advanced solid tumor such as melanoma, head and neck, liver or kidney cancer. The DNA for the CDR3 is TGTGCCAGCAGTCCGGGGGGCGGATCCTACGAGCAGTACTTC. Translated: CASSPGGGSYEQYF.